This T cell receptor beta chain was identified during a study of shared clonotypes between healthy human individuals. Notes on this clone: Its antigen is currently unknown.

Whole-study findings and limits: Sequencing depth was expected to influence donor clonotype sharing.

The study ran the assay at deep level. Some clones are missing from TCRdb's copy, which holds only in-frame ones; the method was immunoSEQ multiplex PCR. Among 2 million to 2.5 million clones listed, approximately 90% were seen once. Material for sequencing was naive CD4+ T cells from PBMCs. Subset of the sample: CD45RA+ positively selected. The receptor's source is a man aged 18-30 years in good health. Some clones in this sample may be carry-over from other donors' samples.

CDR3 DNA: TGCGCCAGCAGTTCCTACAGGGGAAGCTCCTACGAGCAGTACTTC. Its protein is CASSSYRGSSYEQYF. This chain uses TRBV5-1 with TRBJ2-7; 7 nucleotides align to TRBD1. The CDR3 is 15 amino acids. The V and J ends lost 5 bases and 0 bases, in that order; junction bases with no gene match: 8. Germline CDR1 reads SGHRS; CDR2 reads YFSETQ.